This T cell receptor beta chain was observed in a study of glioma-infiltrating T cells. Study-wide findings and caveats: Only very few CDR3 sequences appeared in both tissue and blood. Tissue-blood divergence was below expectation in non-neoplastic patients, above in gliomas.

The iRepertoire nested amplicon-rescue multiplex PCR amplified TCR alpha and beta CDR3s from RNA. Input was roughly 85-450 ng of tissue mRNA or PBMC total RNA. TCRdb itself ran the multiplex PCR reads through MiXCR, one entry per CDR3 protein. This table holds about 89,000 distinct CDR3 sequences, about 23% found once. About this clonotype itself: Its antigen remains unknown. One end of the junction varies from germline; a read error may be responsible.

CDR3 length: 15 residues. Germline assignment: CDR1 LGHDT and CDR2 YNNKEL (reference sequence). The rearrangement uses TRBV3-1 and TRBJ2-1; D is perhaps TRBD2 (6 bases). The receptor was isolated from a human donor with low-grade glioma or glioblastoma, undergoing nonglioma brain surgery, or in good health (not recorded which). The material sequenced was glioma tissue, nonneoplastic brain tissue, or PBMCs (not recorded which). CDR3 amino acids: CASSQVGSSHNEQFF. The CDR3 bases are TGTGCCAGCAGCCAAGTCGGGAGCTCCCACAATGAGCAGTTCTTC.